This TCR beta chain was identified during a study of blood T cell repertoires in COVID-19. Using immunoSEQ multiplex PCR, the repertoire was profiled, and TCRdb retains in-frame clones only, with some absent. The repertoire has some 96,000 clones, approximately 86% of them found once; the top ten carry 10%. CDR1 is SGHTA and CDR2 is FQGNSA in the germline V gene. V lost 9 bases to trimming and J lost 3 bases; unmatched junction nucleotides: 8. The CDR3 contains 14 residues. J is TRBJ1-1 and V is TRBV7-2; 9 bases map to TRBD1. Sequencing used peripheral blood. The sequence was obtained from a man aged 45-65 years with acute or convalescent COVID-19. In nucleotides, the CDR3 is TGTGCCAGTGGGACAGGGTGGAGGGACACTGAAGCTTTCTTT. Protein sequence: CASGTGWRDTEAFF.